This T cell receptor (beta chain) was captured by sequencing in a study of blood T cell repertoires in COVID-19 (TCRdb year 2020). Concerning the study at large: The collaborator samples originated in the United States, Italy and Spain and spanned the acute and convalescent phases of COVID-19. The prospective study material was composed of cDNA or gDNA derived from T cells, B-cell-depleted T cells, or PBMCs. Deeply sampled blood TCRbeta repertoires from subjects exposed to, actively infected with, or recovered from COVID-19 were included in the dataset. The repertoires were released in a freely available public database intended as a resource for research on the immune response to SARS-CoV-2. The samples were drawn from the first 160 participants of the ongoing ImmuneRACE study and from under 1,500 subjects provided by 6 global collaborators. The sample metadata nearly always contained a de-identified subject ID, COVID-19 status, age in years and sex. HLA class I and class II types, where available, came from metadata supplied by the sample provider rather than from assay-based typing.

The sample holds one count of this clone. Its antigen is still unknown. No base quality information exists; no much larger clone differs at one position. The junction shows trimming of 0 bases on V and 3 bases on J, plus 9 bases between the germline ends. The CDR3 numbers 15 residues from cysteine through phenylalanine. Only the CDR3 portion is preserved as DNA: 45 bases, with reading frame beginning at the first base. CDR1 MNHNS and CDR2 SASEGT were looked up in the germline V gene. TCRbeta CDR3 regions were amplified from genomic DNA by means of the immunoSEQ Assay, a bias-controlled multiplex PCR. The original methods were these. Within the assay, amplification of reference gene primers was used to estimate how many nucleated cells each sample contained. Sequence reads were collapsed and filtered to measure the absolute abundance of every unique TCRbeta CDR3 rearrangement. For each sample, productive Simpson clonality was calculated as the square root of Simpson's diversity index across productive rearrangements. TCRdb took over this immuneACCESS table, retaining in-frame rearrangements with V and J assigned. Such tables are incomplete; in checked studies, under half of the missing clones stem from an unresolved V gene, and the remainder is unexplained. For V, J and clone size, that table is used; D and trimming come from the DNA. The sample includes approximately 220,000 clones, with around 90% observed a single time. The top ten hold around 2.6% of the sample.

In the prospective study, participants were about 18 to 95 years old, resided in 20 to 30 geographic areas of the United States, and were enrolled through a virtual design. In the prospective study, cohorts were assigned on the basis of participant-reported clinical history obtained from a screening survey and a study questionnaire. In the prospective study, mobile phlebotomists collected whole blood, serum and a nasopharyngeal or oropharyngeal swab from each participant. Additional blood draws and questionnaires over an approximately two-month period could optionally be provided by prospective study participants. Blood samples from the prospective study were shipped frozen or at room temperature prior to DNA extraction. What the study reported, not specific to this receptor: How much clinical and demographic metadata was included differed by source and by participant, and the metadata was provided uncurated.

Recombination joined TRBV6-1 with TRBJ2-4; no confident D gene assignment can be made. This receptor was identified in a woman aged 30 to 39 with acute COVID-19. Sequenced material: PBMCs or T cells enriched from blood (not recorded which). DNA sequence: TGTGCCAGCAGTGAAGCAAGTCGCTACAAAAACATTCAGTACTTC. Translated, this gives CASSEASRYKNIQYF.